Presented here are 10 T cell receptor beta chains from one specimen sequenced in a study of shared clonotypes between healthy human individuals. The assay was immunoSEQ multiplex PCR, and TCRdb's table has in-frame clones only and misses some. Counted here are approximately 840,000 clones, about 96% occurring once; the ten biggest clones make up about 0.21%. As defined, naive CD8 cells were CD45RO-negative and positively selected for CCR7, with terminally differentiated effector memory CD45RA+ cells excluded. The sequencing input was naive CD8+ T cells sorted from blood. These receptors came from a man aged 25 to 40 in good health.

There are a few counts of this clone. V and J are TRBV6-5 and TRBJ2-2; D not certain. From germline, CDR1 is MNHEY and CDR2 SVGAGI. Trimming stripped 0 bases from V and 4 bases from J, with 12 bases between. CDR3 length equals 16 residues. The CDR3 here is CASSYSNLRGTGELFF. CDR3 DNA: TGTGCCAGCAGTTACTCGAACCTCAGAGGCACCGGGGAGCTGTTTTTT.

This chain links TRBV14 with TRBJ2-2; 7 nucleotides align to TRBD1. Germline V gives CDR1 SGHDN, CDR2 FVKESK. Trimming cost V 1 base and J 7 bases; bases outside gene matches: 3. The CDR3 is 14 amino acids. CDR3 nucleotides: TGTGCCAGCAGCCAAGCTCAGGGGGTCGGGGAGCTGTTTTTT. Translating gives CASSQAQGVGELFF.

This chain connects TRBV29-1 to TRBJ2-1, with 9 positions matching TRBD1. Germline V gene lookup returns CDR1 SQVTM and CDR2 ANQGSEA. The CDR3 has 15 residues. V trimming: 0 bases; J trimming: 9 bases; junction bases outside the gene matches: 9. CDR3 nucleotides: TGCAGCGTTGAAGATCCGGACAGGGGCGCGATTGAGCAGTTCTTC. This encodes CSVEDPDRGAIEQFF.

The V and J genes are TRBV13 and TRBJ2-7; 8 nucleotides agree with TRBD2. J was trimmed by 4 bases and V by 5 bases; bases with no gene match: 13. Germline loops: CDR1 PRHDT, CDR2 FYEKMQ (reference sequence). CDR3 size: 16 residues. The CDR3, as DNA: TGTGCCAGCAGCCTTCGTACCGGGACTAGAGGTTACGAGCAGTACTTC. It encodes CASSLRTGTRGYEQYF.

CDR3 nucleotides: TGTGCCAGTAGTATATCGGACTACACTGAAGCTTTCTTT. Translation: CASSISDYTEAFF. The chain recombines TRBV19 with TRBJ1-1, with no clear D. This CDR3 is 13 amino acids long. Germline loops: CDR1 LNHDA, CDR2 SQIVND (reference sequence). V shed 2 bases and J shed 3 bases, with 7 bases lying between them.

The chain has TRBV29-1 and TRBJ2-1; the match to TRBD2 covers 13 bases. The CDR3 extends over 16 amino acids. Losses at the gene ends were 3 bases for V and 12 bases for J; bases not matched to a gene: 14. The V gene's germline CDR1 is SQVTM and CDR2 ANQGSEA. The DNA of the CDR3 is TGCAGCGTTGATTTGTCCGGGACTAGCGGGATCGGTGCGCAGTTCTTC. Its translation: CSVDLSGTSGIGAQFF.

The chain uses TRBV7-9 and TRBJ1-1, with 8 bases lining up with TRBD1. V trimming: 5 bases; J trimming: 4 bases; junction bases outside the gene matches: 9. Germline V gene data show CDR1 as SEHNR and CDR2 as FQNEAQ (reference sequence). The CDR3 runs to 15 residues. DNA of the CDR3: TGTGCCAGCAGCACCTACCAGGGGGCAGCCACTGAAGCTTTCTTT. This codes for CASSTYQGAATEAFF.

The V gene is TRBV7-9, the J gene TRBJ1-5, with D maybe TRBD1 (5 bases). Germline V lookup: CDR1 SEHNR, CDR2 FQNEAQ (reference sequence). The CDR3 is 15 residues long. V lost 1 base, J lost 7 bases, and 14 bases lay in between. The CDR3 DNA sequence: TGTGCCAGCAGCTTAGTAGGGGCAGGGCACCAGCCCCAGCATTTT. This sequence encodes CASSLVGAGHQPQHF.

The rearrangement uses TRBV29-1 and TRBJ2-1, with 7 positions matching TRBD2. The germline gives CDR1 SQVTM, CDR2 ANQGSEA. V shed 0 bases and J 0 bases; nucleotides not matched to a gene: 17. CDR3 length: 20 amino acids. The chain's CDR3 is CSVEDRGSGKGGISYNEQFF. The CDR3 DNA follows: TGCAGCGTTGAAGATCGGGGGAGTGGGAAGGGAGGGATCTCCTACAATGAGCAGTTCTTC.

This chain joins TRBV5-1 and TRBJ2-1; 7 bases align to TRBD2. J lost 4 bases, V lost 0 bases, and 10 bases had no gene match. Germline values: CDR1 SGHRS, CDR2 YFSETQ. The CDR3 is made up of 17 amino acids. The CDR3: CASSLEMGGSAYNEQFF. CDR3 nucleotide sequence: TGCGCCAGCAGCTTGGAAATGGGCGGGAGCGCTTACAATGAGCAGTTCTTC. Using reference TRBV5-1 and TRBJ2-1 for the parts outside the CDR3, the full variable domain is KAGVTQTPRYLIKTRGQQVTLSCSPISGHRSVSWYQQTPGQGLQFLFEYFSETQRNKGNFPGRFSGRQFSNSRSEMNVSTLELGDSALYLCASSLEMGGSAYNEQFFGPGTRLTVL.